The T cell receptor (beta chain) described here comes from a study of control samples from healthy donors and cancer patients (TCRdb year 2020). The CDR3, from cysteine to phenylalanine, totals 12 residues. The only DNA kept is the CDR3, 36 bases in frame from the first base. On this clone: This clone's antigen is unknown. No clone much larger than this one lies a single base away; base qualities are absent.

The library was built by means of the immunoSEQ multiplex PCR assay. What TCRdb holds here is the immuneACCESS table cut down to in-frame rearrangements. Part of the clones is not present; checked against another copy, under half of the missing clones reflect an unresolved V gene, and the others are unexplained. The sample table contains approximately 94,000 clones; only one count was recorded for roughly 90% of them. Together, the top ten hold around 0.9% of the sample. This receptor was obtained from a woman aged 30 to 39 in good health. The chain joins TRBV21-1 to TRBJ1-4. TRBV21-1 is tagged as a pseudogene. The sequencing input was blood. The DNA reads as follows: TGTGCCAGCACCATAGCTGGGTGGAAACTGTTTTTT. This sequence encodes CASTIAGWKLFF.